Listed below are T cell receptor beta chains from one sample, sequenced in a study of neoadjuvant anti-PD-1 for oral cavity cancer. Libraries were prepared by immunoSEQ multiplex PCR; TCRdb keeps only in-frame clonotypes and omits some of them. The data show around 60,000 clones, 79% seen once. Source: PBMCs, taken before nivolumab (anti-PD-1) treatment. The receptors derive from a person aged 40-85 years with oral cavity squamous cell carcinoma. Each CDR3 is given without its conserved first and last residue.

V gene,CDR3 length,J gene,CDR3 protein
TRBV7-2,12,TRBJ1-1,ASSLGTGNTEAF
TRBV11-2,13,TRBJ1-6,ASSFRVKRDSPLH
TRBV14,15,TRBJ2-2,ASSQSEASGSAGELF
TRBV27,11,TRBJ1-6,ASRSGGNSPLH
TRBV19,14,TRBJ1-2,ASSIASGTSNYGYT
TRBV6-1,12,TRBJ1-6,ASSEDNRESPLH
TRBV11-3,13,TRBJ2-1,ASSLMSHSYNEQF
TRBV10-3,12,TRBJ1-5,AISRGHSDQPQH
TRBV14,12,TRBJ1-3,ASNRDSSGNTIY
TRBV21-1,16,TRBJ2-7,ASSRKIRAQLSSYEQY
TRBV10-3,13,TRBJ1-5,AISESGQGTQPQH
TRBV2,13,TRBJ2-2,ASSDSLPSSGELF
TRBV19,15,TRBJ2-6,ASSIRTGGQGANVLT
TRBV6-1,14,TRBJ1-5,ASSESIRQGWQPQH
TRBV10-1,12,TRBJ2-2,AGGAGGHTGELF
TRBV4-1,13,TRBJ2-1,ASSQDQGSFNEQF
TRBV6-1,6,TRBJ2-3,ASRGRY
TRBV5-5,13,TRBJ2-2,ASSLARQYIGELF
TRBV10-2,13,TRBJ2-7,ASSELGGSSYEQY
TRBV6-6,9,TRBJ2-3,ASTPGDTQY
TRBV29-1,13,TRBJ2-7,SVEARGRLAYEQY
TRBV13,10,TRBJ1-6,ASSTGPAPLH
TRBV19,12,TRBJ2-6,ASSMAETANVLT
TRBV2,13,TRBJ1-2,ASKVERTGGYGYT
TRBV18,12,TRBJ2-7,ASSQGAIFYEQY
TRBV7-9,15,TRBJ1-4,ASSQNITRGPNEKLF
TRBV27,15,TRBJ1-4,ASTRTGGVIVGEKLF